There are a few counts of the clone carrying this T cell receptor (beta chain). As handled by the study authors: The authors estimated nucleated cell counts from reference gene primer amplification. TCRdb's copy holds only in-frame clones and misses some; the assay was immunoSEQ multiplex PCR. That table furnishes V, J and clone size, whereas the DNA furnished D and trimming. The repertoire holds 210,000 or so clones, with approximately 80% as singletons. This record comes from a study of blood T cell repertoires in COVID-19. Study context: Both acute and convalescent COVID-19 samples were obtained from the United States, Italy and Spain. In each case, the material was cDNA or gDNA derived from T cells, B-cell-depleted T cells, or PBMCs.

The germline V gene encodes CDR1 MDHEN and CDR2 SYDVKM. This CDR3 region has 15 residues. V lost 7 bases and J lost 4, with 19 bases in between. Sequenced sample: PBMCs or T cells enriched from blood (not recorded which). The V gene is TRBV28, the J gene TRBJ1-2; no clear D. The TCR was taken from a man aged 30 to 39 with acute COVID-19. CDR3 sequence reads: CASTGSDPGSYGYTF. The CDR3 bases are TGTGCCAGCACGGGGTCAGACCCGGGGAGCTATGGCTACACCTTC.